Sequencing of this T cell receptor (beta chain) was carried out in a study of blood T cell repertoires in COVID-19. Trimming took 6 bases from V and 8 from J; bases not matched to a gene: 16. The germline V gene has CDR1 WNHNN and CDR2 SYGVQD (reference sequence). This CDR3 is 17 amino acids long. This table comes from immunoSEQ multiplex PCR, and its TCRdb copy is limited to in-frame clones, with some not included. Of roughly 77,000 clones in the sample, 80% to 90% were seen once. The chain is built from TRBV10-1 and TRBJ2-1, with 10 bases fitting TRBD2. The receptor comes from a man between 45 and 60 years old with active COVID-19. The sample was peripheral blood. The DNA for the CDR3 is TGCGCCAGCAGCGGCAAGCGGGAGGGCCAAAGGAGCTATGAGCAGTTCTTC. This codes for CASSGKREGQRSYEQFF.